Listed below are T cell receptor beta chains from one sample, sequenced in a study of cytomegalovirus exposure and HLA in healthy donors. Here immunoSEQ multiplex PCR was the method, and the copy in TCRdb shows in-frame clones only, minus some. The data show some 130,000 clones, roughly 78% seen once. The source material was PBMCs. The receptors were sampled from a man aged 25 to 40 in good health. CDR3s include the opening cysteine and the closing phenylalanine or tryptophan. Each record gives: J gene, V gene, clone size, D gene, CDR3 DNA, CDR3 protein. The D gene is left open where the match is weak. The listing skips clone size in some rows; elsewhere it reads once, few, many or a size class.

>TRBJ2-7|TRBV30|NA|TRBD2
TGTGCCGGTCAGACTAGCGAGAGTGGAGAGCAGTACTTC
CAGQTSESGEQYF
>TRBJ1-4|TRBV9|few|NA
TGTGCCAGCAGCGTAGGTCTCGGGCGGGGTGAAAAACTGTTTTTT
CASSVGLGRGEKLFF
>TRBJ2-7|TRBV5-8|NA|TRBD2
TGTGCCAGCAGCTTATATTTGGCGGGAGCCCACTACGAGCAGTACTTC
CASSLYLAGAHYEQYF
>TRBJ2-2|TRBV5-1|NA|NA
TGCGCCAGCAGCTTGGCGGGAGGGGAGCTGTTTTTT
CASSLAGGELFF
>TRBJ1-1|TRBV29-1|NA|TRBD1
TGCAGCGTTGACAGGGGCAGGGGGACTGAAGCTTTCTTT
CSVDRGRGTEAFF
>TRBJ2-1|TRBV7-9|NA|TRBD2
TGTGCCAGCAGCCCGAGCGGGAGCTCCTACAATGAGCAGTTCTTC
CASSPSGSSYNEQFF
>TRBJ1-2|TRBV7-9|few|NA
TGTGCCAGCAGTCCCCCCTCAGGTACGGGCTACACCTTC
CASSPPSGTGYTF
>TRBJ2-7|TRBV7-6|NA|TRBD2
TGTGCCAGCAGCTTGGAAGGGGGACTAGCGGGATTCTTCTCCTACGAGCAGTACTTC
CASSLEGGLAGFFSYEQYF
>TRBJ1-1|TRBV5-1|NA|TRBD1
TGCGCCAGCAGCTCGGGGACAGGGGGCGACTGGGAAGCTTTCTTT
CASSSGTGGDWEAFF
>TRBJ2-7|TRBV10-2|NA|TRBD2
TGCGCCAGCAGCCGACTAGCGGCCATAAACGAGCAGTACTTC
CASSRLAAINEQYF
>TRBJ1-2|TRBV20-1|NA|NA
TGCAGTGCTCAAACTCTCCTTGGCTACACCTTC
CSAQTLLGYTF
>TRBJ2-1|TRBV9|NA|TRBD2
TGTGCCAGCACCGGTGGAGCGGGAGGCCCCTACAATGAGCAGTTCTTC
CASTGGAGGPYNEQFF
>TRBJ2-7|TRBV19|NA|TRBD2
TGTGCCAGTAGTATGTCGCTAGCGGGATCCTACGAGCAGTACTTC
CASSMSLAGSYEQYF
>TRBJ2-1|TRBV9|NA|NA
TGTGCCAGCAGCCATCCCTTAGGGGCGAGCTCCTACAATGAGCAGTTCTTC
CASSHPLGASSYNEQFF
>TRBJ2-7|TRBV5-1|NA|NA
TGCGCCAGCAGCCTCGCGGGGTGGGAGCAGTACTTC
CASSLAGWEQYF
>TRBJ2-3|TRBV13|NA|NA
TGTGCCAGCAGTCCTGACTACACCCGCCTCCTGAACCATACGCAGTATTTT
CASSPDYTRLLNHTQYF
>TRBJ1-1|TRBV5-1|NA|TRBD1
TGCGCCAGCAGCTTGGCGACAGGGGGAGAAGCTTTCTTT
CASSLATGGEAFF
>TRBJ2-1|TRBV18|NA|TRBD2
TGTGCCAGCTCACCACGGCGGGAGGGCTACAATGAGCAGTTCTTC
CASSPRREGYNEQFF
>TRBJ1-4|TRBV7-8|few|NA
TGTGCCAGCAGCTTAGCTGGGTCGGGTGAAAAACTGTTTTTT
CASSLAGSGEKLFF
>TRBJ1-1|TRBV4-1|NA|NA
TGCGCCAGCAGCCAAGGGGCCAACCAAGCTTTCTTT
CASSQGANQAFF
>TRBJ2-1|TRBV6-1|many|NA
TGTGCCAGCAGTGAAAATGAGGAAAATTACAATGAGCAGTTCTTC
CASSENEENYNEQFF
>TRBJ1-2|TRBV6-1|few|NA
TGTGCCAGCAGTGAAGGAGGAGCACTCAACTATGGCTACACCTTC
CASSEGGALNYGYTF
>TRBJ1-2|TRBV6-6|NA|NA
TGTGCCAGCAACCAACCTGACAGTAACTATGGCTACACCTTC
CASNQPDSNYGYTF
>TRBJ2-3|TRBV5-5|NA|NA
TGTGCCAGCAGCCAGAGGCTGAGGACAGATACGCAGTATTTT
CASSQRLRTDTQYF
>TRBJ2-5|TRBV7-2|NA|NA
TGTGCCAGCAGCTTACCCCCAGGGGAGACCCAGTACTTC
CASSLPPGETQYF
>TRBJ2-5|TRBV4-3|few|NA
TGCGCCAGCAGCCAAGACTGGGGAGGAGGGGAGACCCAGTACTTC
CASSQDWGGGETQYF
>TRBJ1-2|TRBV28|NA|NA
TGTGCCAGCAGCCTGGGGGCCTATGGCTACACCTTC
CASSLGAYGYTF
>TRBJ2-1|TRBV5-4|once|TRBD2
TGTGCCAGCAGCGGACCGGGACTAGCGAACTACAATGAGCAGTTCTTC
CASSGPGLANYNEQFF
>TRBJ2-1|TRBV5-6|NA|TRBD2
TGTGCCAGCAGCTTCACGGTTAGCGGGACCTCCTACAATGAGCAGTTCTTC
CASSFTVSGTSYNEQFF
>TRBJ1-5|TRBV27|few|NA
TGTGCCAGCAGGGGCGGGGGCGGATATCAGCCCCAGCATTTT
CASRGGGGYQPQHF
>TRBJ1-4|TRBV29-1|NA|NA
TGCAGCGTTGGCCTGTCTGGAGGAACTAATGAAAAACTGTTTTTT
CSVGLSGGTNEKLFF
>TRBJ2-2|TRBV7-9|NA|NA
TGTGCCAGCAGCTTAGTTAGCCACCAGAACACCGGGGAGCTGTTTTTT
CASSLVSHQNTGELFF
>TRBJ2-7|TRBV19|few|TRBD2
TGTGCCAGTAGTATAGATAGCGGGAGTAGCTACGAGCAGTACTTC
CASSIDSGSSYEQYF
>TRBJ1-1|TRBV9|NA|NA
TGTGCCAGCAGCCCCCGGGAAGGACAGCACACTGAAGCTTTCTTT
CASSPREGQHTEAFF
>TRBJ2-7|TRBV27|NA|TRBD1
TGTGCCAGCAGTTCGTACGGGACAGGTGCCTACGAGCAGTACTTC
CASSSYGTGAYEQYF
>TRBJ2-1|TRBV4-3|NA|NA
TGCGCCAGCAGCCATAGACAGAGCTCCTACAATGAGCAGTTCTTC
CASSHRQSSYNEQFF
>TRBJ1-1|TRBV7-3|NA|NA
TGTGCCAGCAGCTACTTCAGGGGCAGTGAAGCTTTCTTT
CASSYFRGSEAFF
>TRBJ1-5|TRBV28|NA|NA
TGTGCCAGCAGTTTATCCGGTCAGCCCCAGCATTTT
CASSLSGQPQHF
>TRBJ2-3|TRBV14|NA|TRBD2
TGTGCCAGCAGCCAAGTTTCCGGACTAGCCACAGATACGCAGTATTTT
CASSQVSGLATDTQYF
>TRBJ1-5|TRBV10-3|NA|TRBD1
TGTGCCATCGGTGGGACAGGGGGCCCAGGGCAGCCCCAGCATTTT
CAIGGTGGPGQPQHF
>TRBJ1-4|TRBV18|NA|NA
TGTGCCAGCTCACGGGTCACAGGGCGTGGTACTAATGAAAAACTGTTTTTT
CASSRVTGRGTNEKLFF
>TRBJ2-3|TRBV9|NA|TRBD1
TGTGCCAGCAGCGTAGGACAGGGGCGCACAGATACGCAGTATTTT
CASSVGQGRTDTQYF
>TRBJ2-7|TRBV7-9|NA|TRBD2
TGTGCCAGCAGCTTAATGGCACTAGCGGGAGCCGAGCAGTACTTC
CASSLMALAGAEQYF
>TRBJ2-7|TRBV7-9|few|TRBD2
TGTGCCAGCAGTTACAGCGGGAGGTTCAGCGAGCAGTACTTC
CASSYSGRFSEQYF
>TRBJ2-1|TRBV4-3|NA|NA
TGCGCCAGCAGCTCGGGGGAGCGGAACAATGAGCAGTTCTTC
CASSSGERNNEQFF
>TRBJ2-3|TRBV7-7|NA|TRBD1
TGTGCTAGCAGCACGGGACAGGGGGCAGATACGCAGTATTTT
CASSTGQGADTQYF
>TRBJ2-7|TRBV9|NA|TRBD1
TGTGCCAGCAGCGTAGAAGGACAGGGGGCCCACGAGCAGTACTTC
CASSVEGQGAHEQYF
>TRBJ2-1|TRBV7-3|NA|NA
TGTGCCAGCAGCCCCGACAGCAATGAGCAGTTCTTC
CASSPDSNEQFF
>TRBJ2-1|TRBV5-1|few|NA
TGCGCCAGCAATCAGGGTTGGGCATACAATGAGCAGTTCTTC
CASNQGWAYNEQFF
>TRBJ1-1|TRBV18|NA|NA
TGTGCCAGCTCACCGCGGACAGTGAACACTGAAGCTTTCTTT
CASSPRTVNTEAFF
>TRBJ2-2|TRBV9|NA|NA
TGTGCCAGCAGCCTGAGGGGGGGAAACACCGGGGAGCTGTTTTTT
CASSLRGGNTGELFF
>TRBJ1-1|TRBV5-6|NA|TRBD1
TGTGCCAGCAGCACCCCGACAGGGTGGAGTACTGAAGCTTTCTTT
CASSTPTGWSTEAFF
>TRBJ1-1|TRBV30|NA|NA
TGTGTCGCGGGCGCTGAAGCTTTCTTT
CVAGAEAFF
>TRBJ2-2|TRBV15|NA|TRBD1
TGTGCCACCAGCAGGGACAGGAGGGAGCTGTTTTTT
CATSRDRRELFF